The present TCR beta chain was sequenced within a study of vaccination effects on CD4 cells after COVID-19. Study context: ViraFEST used viral peptide pools to expand antigen-specific CD4+ T cells before sequencing. Each participant was administered two doses of either the BNT162b2 or the mRNA-1273 vaccine. Wells containing 1.5 million to 2.5 million PBMC each were cultured with 10 IU/ml IL-2 and approximately 10 ug/ml peptides.

Germline CDR1 SGHTA, CDR2 FQGTGA. The V gene end was trimmed by 4 bases and the J gene end by 4 bases; junction bases not matched to a gene: 9. The CDR3 runs 16 residues. Here immunoSEQ multiplex PCR was the method, and the copy in TCRdb shows in-frame clones only, minus some. This sample has about 72,000 clones, with roughly four fifths found just once. Culture proceeded for 10 days, and CD4+ T cells were then isolated. With regard to this clone: Its target is not known.

The clonotype was recovered from a human donor who received a COVID-19 vaccine. Sequenced here: CD4+ T cells from PBMCs cultured without peptide, sampled before COVID-19 vaccination. The rearrangement uses TRBV7-3 and TRBJ2-1, with TRBD1 identical over 8 bases. CDR3 coding DNA: TGTGCCAGCAGCTCTTCAGGACAGGGAATGTACAATGAGCAGTTCTTC. Its translation: CASSSSGQGMYNEQFF. Complete variable domain (other parts from reference TRBV7-3 and TRBJ2-1): GAGVSQTPSNKVTEKGKYVELRCDPISGHTALYWYRQSLGQGPEFLIYFQGTGAADDSGLPNDRFFAVRPEGSVSTLKIQRTERGDSAVYLCASSSSGQGMYNEQFFGPGTRLTVL.